A selection of T cell receptor beta chains follows, all from one sample in a study of shared clonotypes between healthy human individuals. Assay used: immunoSEQ multiplex PCR; TCRdb lists only in-frame clones, some missing. The sample includes fewer than 200,000 clones, about 68% of them seen just once. The sequenced sample consisted of memory CD4+ T cells sorted from blood. The receptors originated from a man aged 30 to 39 in good health. Both conserved end residues are trimmed from each CDR3. Each record gives: V gene, D gene, CDR3 protein. A D gene is named only where the DNA matches it firmly.

v_call: TRBV4-1; d_call: TRBD1; cdr3_aa: ASSQETGATYEQY
v_call: TRBV15; d_call: .; cdr3_aa: ATSTEPISGNTIY
v_call: TRBV5-6; d_call: .; cdr3_aa: ASSHVDTQY
v_call: TRBV18; d_call: TRBD2; cdr3_aa: ASSPISASGASTDTQY
v_call: TRBV6-1; d_call: .; cdr3_aa: ASSDPLGGKPETQY
v_call: TRBV18; d_call: .; cdr3_aa: ASSPPTGGYNEQF
v_call: TRBV15; d_call: .; cdr3_aa: ATSRSPSEPQH
v_call: TRBV7-9; d_call: TRBD1; cdr3_aa: ASSPGWTGALDNEQF
v_call: TRBV4-2; d_call: .; cdr3_aa: ASSQEPSSYEQY
v_call: TRBV7-9; d_call: .; cdr3_aa: ASSAEQGAQETQY
v_call: TRBV28; d_call: .; cdr3_aa: ASSLFGNPGAKNIQY
v_call: TRBV10-2; d_call: .; cdr3_aa: ARKRTEGNEQF
v_call: TRBV11-3; d_call: .; cdr3_aa: ASSLGVSYEQY
v_call: TRBV18; d_call: .; cdr3_aa: ASSPIPQETQY
v_call: TRBV11-2; d_call: TRBD1; cdr3_aa: ASSSTLGQGQETQY
v_call: TRBV7-3; d_call: .; cdr3_aa: ASSLRSRETQY